This TCR beta chain was recovered during a study of cytomegalovirus exposure and HLA in healthy donors. Primers: 60 Vbeta forward and 13 Jbeta reverse. Some clones are missing from TCRdb's copy, which holds only in-frame ones; the method was immunoSEQ multiplex PCR. The sample includes 150,000 to 200,000 clones, approximately 70% of them seen just once. The CDR3 has 16 residues. The germline V gene encodes CDR1 SGHDN and CDR2 FVKESK. V lost 1 base and J lost 8; bases outside the gene matches: 13. This clonotype originated in a woman under 30 in good health and CMV-seropositive. The chain links TRBV14 to TRBJ1-2, with 7 positions matching TRBD1. Sequencing was carried out using PBMCs. The CDR3 DNA is TGTGCCAGCAGCCAAGCCCTTAGGACAGGTCGTGTGGGCTACACCTTC. Residues: CASSQALRTGRVGYTF.